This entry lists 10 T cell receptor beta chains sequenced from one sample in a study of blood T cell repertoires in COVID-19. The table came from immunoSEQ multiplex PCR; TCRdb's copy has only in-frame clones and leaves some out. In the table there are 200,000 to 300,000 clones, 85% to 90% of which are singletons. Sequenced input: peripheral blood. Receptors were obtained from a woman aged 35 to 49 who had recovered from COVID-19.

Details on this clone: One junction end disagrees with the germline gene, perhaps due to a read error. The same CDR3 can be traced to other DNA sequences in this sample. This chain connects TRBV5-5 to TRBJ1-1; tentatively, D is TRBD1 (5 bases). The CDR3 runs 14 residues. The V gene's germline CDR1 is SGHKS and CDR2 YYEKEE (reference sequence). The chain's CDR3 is CASSTRQSNTEAFF. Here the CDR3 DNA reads TGTGCCAGCAGCACAAGACAGTCGAACACCGAAGCTTTCTTT. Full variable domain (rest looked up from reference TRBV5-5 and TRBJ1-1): DAGVTQSPTHLIKTRGQQVTLRCSPISGHKSVSWYQQVLGQGPQFIFQYYEKEERGRGNFPDRFSARQFPNYSSELNVNALLLGDSALYLCASSTRQSNTEAFFGQGTRLTVV.

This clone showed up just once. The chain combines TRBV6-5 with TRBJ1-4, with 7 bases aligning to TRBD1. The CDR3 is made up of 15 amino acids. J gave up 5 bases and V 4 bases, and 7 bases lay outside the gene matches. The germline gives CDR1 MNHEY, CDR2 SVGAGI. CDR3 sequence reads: CASSWPGQINEKLFF. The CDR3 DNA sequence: TGTGCCAGCAGTTGGCCGGGACAGATAAATGAAAAACTGTTTTTT.

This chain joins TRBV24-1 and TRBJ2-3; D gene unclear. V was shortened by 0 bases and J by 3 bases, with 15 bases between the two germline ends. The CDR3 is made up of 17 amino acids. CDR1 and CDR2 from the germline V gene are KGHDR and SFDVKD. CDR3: CATSDLPSKVGTDTQYF. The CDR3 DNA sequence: TGTGCCACCAGTGATTTGCCCAGCAAGGTCGGGACAGATACGCAGTATTTT.

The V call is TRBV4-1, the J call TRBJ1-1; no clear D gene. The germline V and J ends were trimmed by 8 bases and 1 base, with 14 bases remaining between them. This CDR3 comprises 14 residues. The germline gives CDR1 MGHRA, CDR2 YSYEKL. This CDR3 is CASRGLLRNTEAFF. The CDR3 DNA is TGCGCCAGCCGCGGGTTGTTACGGAACACTGAAGCTTTCTTT.

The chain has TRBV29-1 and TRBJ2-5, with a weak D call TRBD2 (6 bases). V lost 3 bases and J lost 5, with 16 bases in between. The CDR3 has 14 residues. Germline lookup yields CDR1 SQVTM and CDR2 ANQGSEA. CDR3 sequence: CSVEHPIRGETQYF. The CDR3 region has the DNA TGCAGCGTTGAGCATCCCATCCGGGGGGAGACCCAGTACTTC.

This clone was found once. CDR3 amino acids: CAISDSTGAYEQYF. The CDR3 coding sequence is TGTGCCATCAGTGATTCTACGGGGGCCTACGAGCAGTACTTC. V is TRBV10-3 and J is TRBJ2-7; tentatively, D is TRBD2 (6 bases). Trimming shortened V by 3 bases and J by 2 bases, and 11 bases separated the two germline ends. The V gene's germline CDR1 is ENHRY and CDR2 SYGVKD. This CDR3 has 14 residues.

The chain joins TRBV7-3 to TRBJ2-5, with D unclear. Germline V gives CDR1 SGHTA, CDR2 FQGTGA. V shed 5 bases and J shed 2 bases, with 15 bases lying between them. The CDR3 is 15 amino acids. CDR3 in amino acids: CASSPLASTQETQYF. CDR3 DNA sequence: TGTGCCAGCAGCCCCCTGGCGTCGACTCAAGAGACCCAGTACTTC.

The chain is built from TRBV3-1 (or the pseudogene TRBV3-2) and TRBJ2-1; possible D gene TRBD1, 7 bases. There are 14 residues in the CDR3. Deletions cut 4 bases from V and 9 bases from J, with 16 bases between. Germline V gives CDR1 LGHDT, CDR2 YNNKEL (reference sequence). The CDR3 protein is CASSLEGAAGEQFF. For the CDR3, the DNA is TGTGCCAGCAGCCTGGAGGGGGCGGCCGGTGAGCAGTTCTTC.

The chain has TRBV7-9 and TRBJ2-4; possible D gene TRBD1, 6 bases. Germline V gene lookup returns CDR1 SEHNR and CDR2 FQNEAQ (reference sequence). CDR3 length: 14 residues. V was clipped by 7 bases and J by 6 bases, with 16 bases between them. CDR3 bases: TGTGCCAGCAACTTCCCGGGACATGGAAACATTCAGTACTTC. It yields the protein CASNFPGHGNIQYF. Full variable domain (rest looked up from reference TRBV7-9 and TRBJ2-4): DTGVSQNPRHKITKRGQNVTFRCDPISEHNRLYWYRQTLGQGPEFLTYFQNEAQLEKSRLLSDRFSAERPKGSFSTLEIQRTEQGDSAMYLCASNFPGHGNIQYFGAGTRLSVL.

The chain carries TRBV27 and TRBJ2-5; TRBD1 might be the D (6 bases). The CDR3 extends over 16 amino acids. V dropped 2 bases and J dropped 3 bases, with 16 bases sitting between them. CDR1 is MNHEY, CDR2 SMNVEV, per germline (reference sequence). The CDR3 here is CASSLRVRQEEETQYF. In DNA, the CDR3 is TGTGCCAGCAGTTTACGCGTCCGACAGGAAGAAGAGACCCAGTACTTC.